This T cell receptor beta chain derives from a study of shared clonotypes between healthy human individuals. Method: immunoSEQ multiplex PCR; TCRdb's copy keeps in-frame clones and lacks some. The repertoire holds about a million clones, with approximately 77% as singletons. Remarks on this clone: Other DNA sequences within the sample encode an identical CDR3.

CDR1 and CDR2 from the germline V gene are MNHEY and SVGAGI. V was clipped by 2 bases and J by 4 bases, with 12 bases between them. CDR3 length equals 15 residues. The sequencing sample was made of memory CD4+ T cells from PBMCs. The subset was: CD45RA-negative fraction. J is TRBJ1-5 and V is TRBV6-5; D possibly corresponds to TRBD1 (6 bases). The receptor was derived from a man aged 18 to 30 in good health. Some clones in this sample may be carry-over from other donors' samples. CDR3 DNA sequence: TGTGCCAGCAGTTACGGGGGGGGCGGAAATCAGCCCCAGCATTTT. It encodes CASSYGGGGNQPQHF.